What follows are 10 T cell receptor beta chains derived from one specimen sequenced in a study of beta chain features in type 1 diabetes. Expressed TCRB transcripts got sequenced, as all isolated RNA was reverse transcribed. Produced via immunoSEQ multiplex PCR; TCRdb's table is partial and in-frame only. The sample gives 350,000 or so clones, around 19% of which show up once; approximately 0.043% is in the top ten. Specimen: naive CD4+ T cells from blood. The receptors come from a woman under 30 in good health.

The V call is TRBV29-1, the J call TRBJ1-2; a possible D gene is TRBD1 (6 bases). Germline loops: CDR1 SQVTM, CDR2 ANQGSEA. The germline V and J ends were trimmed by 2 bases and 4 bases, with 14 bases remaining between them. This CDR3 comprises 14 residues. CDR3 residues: CSVERQDKRYGYTF. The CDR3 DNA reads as TGCAGCGTTGAAAGACAGGATAAGCGCTATGGCTACACCTTC. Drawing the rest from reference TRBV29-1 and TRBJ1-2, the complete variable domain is SAVISQKPSRDICQRGTSLTIQCQVDSQVTMMFWYRQQPGQSLTLIATANQGSEATYESGFVIDKFPISRPNLTFSTLTVSNMSPEDSSIYLCSVERQDKRYGYTFGSGTRLTVV.

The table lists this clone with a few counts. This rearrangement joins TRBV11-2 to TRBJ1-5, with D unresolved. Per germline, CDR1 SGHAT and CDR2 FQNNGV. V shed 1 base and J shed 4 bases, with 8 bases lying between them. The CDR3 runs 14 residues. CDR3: CASSLGPTNQPQHF. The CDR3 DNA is TGTGCCAGCAGCTTAGGGCCAACAAATCAGCCCCAGCATTTT.

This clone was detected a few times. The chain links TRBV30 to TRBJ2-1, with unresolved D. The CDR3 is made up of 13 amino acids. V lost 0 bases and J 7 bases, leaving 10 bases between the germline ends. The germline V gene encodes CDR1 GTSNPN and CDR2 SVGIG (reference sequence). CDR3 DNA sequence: TGTGCCTGGAGTGTACAGTCTCGAAATGAGCAGTTCTTC. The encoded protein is CAWSVQSRNEQFF.

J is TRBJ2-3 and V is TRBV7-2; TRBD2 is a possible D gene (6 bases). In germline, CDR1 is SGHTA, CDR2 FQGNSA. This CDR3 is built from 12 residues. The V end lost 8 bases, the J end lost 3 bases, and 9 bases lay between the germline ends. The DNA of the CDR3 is TGTGCCAGCGTCCTAGCGACAGATACGCAGTATTTT. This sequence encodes CASVLATDTQYF. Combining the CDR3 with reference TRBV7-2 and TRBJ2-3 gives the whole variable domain GAGVSQSPSNKVTEKGKDVELRCDPISGHTALYWYRQSLGQGLEFLIYFQGNSAPDKSGLPSDRFSAERTGGSVSTLTIQRTQQEDSAVYLCASVLATDTQYFGPGTRLTVL.

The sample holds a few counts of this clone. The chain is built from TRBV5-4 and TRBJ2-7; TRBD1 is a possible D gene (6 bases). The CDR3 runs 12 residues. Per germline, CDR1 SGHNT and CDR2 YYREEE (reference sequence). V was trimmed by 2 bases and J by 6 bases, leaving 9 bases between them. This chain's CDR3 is CASSFPGAEQYF. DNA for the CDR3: TGTGCCAGCAGCTTCCCAGGGGCCGAGCAGTACTTC.

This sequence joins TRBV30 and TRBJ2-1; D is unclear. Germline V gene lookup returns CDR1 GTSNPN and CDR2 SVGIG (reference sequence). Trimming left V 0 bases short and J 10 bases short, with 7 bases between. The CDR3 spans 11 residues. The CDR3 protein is CAWSVAREQFF. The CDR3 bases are TGTGCCTGGAGTGTAGCACGGGAGCAGTTCTTC.

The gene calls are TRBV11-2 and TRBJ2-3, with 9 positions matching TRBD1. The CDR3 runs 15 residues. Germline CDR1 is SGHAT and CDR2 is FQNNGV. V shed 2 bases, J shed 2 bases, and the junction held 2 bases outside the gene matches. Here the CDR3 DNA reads TGTGCCAGCAGCTTAAGGACAGGGGTCACAGATACGCAGTATTTT. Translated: CASSLRTGVTDTQYF.

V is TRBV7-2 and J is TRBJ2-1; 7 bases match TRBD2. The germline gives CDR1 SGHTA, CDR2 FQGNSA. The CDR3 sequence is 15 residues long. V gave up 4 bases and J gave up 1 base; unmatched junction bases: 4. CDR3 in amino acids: CASSWGGLSYNEQFF. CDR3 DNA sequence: TGTGCCAGCAGCTGGGGGGGACTTTCCTACAATGAGCAGTTCTTC.

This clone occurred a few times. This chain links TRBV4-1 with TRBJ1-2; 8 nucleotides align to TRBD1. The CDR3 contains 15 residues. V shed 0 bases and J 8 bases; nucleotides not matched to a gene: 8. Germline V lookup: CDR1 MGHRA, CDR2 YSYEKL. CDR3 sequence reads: CASSQEGAGGWGYTF. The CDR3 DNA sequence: TGCGCCAGCAGCCAAGAGGGGGCAGGGGGCTGGGGCTACACCTTC.

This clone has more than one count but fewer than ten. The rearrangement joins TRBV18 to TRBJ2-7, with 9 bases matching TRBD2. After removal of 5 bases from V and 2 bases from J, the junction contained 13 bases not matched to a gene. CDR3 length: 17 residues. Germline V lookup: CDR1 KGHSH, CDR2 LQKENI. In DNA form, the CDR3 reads TGTGCCAGCTCAAGGAGGCAGCGGGAGGCTGATCCCTACGAGCAGTACTTC. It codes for CASSRRQREADPYEQYF.